One TCR beta chain is described in this entry. Its antigen is unknown. V was shortened by 3 bases and J by 0 bases, with 9 bases between the two germline ends. Germline loops: CDR1 LNHDA, CDR2 SQIVND (reference sequence). The CDR3 length is 15 residues. Genomic DNA templated the TCR beta VDJ and CDR3 profiling. TCRdb independently ran MiXCR on the reads; one entry per CDR3 protein. Of roughly 280,000 distinct CDR3 sequences in the sample, 56% were seen once. Before being chosen for sequencing, patients had shown CD8+CD57+ cell expansion by flow cytometry. A severe acquired aplastic anemia diagnosis applied to all patients. Patients had undergone no therapy by the time their blood was sampled. The data belong to a study of CD8+CD57+ T cells in acquired aplastic anemia. Turning to the study itself: Average DNA yield from sorted CD4+ and CD8+ cells was about 3 ug. Notes on the study in general: Patients and controls turned out to have 25 to 35 CD8+ CDR3 sequences in common.

The TCR comes from a human donor with aplastic anemia. The chain joins TRBV19 to TRBJ1-3; D possibly corresponds to TRBD1 (5 bases). The sequencing input was sorted CD4+, CD8+, or CD8+CD57+ T cells (not recorded which) from PBMCs. The CDR3 reads CASSIGTHSGNTIYF. CDR3 bases: TGTGCCAGTAGTATCGGGACTCACTCTGGAAACACCATATATTTT.